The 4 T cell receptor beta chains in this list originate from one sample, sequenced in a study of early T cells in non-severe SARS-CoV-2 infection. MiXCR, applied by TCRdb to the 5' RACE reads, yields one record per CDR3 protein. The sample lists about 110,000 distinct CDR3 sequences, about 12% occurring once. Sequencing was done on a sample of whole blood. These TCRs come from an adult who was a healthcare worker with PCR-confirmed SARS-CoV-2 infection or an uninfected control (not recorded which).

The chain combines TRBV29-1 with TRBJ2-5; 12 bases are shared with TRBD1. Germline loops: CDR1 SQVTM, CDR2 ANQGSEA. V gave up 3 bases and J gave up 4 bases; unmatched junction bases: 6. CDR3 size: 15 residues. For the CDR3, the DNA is TGCAGCGTTGAGGGGGACAGGGGGCCGTCAGAGACCCAGTACTTC. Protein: CSVEGDRGPSETQYF.

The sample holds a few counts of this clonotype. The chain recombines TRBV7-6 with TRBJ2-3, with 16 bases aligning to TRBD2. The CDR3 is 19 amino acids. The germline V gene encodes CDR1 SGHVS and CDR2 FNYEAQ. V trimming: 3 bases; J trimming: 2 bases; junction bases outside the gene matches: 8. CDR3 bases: TGTGCCAGCAGCTTTCCGTTGGGACTAGCGGGAGGGAACACAGATACGCAGTATTTT. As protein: CASSFPLGLAGGNTDTQYF.

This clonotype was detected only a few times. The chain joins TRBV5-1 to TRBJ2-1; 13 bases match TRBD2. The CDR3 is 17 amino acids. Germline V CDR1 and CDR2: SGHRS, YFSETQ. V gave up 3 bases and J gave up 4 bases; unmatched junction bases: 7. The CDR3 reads CASSYSGTSGVYNEQFF. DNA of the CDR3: TGCGCCAGCAGCTACTCGGGGACTAGCGGGGTATACAATGAGCAGTTCTTC.

CDR3 loop: CASSLAGRQSTDTQYF. CDR3 coding DNA: TGTGCCAGCAGCTTGGCAGGGAGGCAGAGCACAGATACGCAGTATTTT. The chain employs TRBV7-3 and TRBJ2-3; tentatively, D is TRBD2 (6 bases). The CDR3 length is 16 residues. Deletions cut 3 bases from V and 0 bases from J, with 13 bases between. Germline assignment: CDR1 SGHTA and CDR2 FQGTGA.